Presented here are 10 T cell receptor beta chains from one specimen sequenced in a study. Each CDR3 protein is one row after TCRdb ran MiXCR on the 5' RACE reads. Altogether some 40,000 distinct CDR3 sequences are present, approximately 31% being singletons, with the ten largest covering 3.7%. The sequencing sample was made of memory CD4+ T cells sorted from a lymph node. The sample's subset: memory CD4+ T cells, CD4+CD45RO+CD25-. The receptors stem from a female donor with breast cancer.

This clonotype was detected a few times. The gene calls are TRBV5-4 and TRBJ2-3; D unresolved. CDR1 and CDR2 from the germline V gene are SGHNT and YYREEE (reference sequence). V gave up 1 base and J gave up 6 bases, with 15 bases separating them. This CDR3 has 15 amino acids. The CDR3 nucleotides are TGTGCCAGCAGCTTGTTAAGATCGGCAGCGGATACGCAGTATTTT. Its protein is CASSLLRSAADTQYF.

This clonotype was found a few times. This rearrangement joins TRBV5-1 to TRBJ2-1; 7 nucleotides align to TRBD1. V was pared by 0 bases and J by 6 bases, with 12 bases of the junction left unmatched. CDR3 length: 17 amino acids. Germline-derived CDR1 and CDR2 are SGHRS and YFSETQ. The chain's CDR3 is CASSLADPGQYFNEQFF. In DNA, the CDR3 is TGCGCCAGCAGCTTGGCCGACCCGGGACAGTATTTCAATGAGCAGTTCTTC.

In regard to this clonotype: The junction and the germline gene differ at one end; a read error may be behind it. The rearrangement joins TRBV28 to TRBJ2-7; 7 bases align to TRBD1. Germline V gene lookup returns CDR1 MDHEN and CDR2 SYDVKM. The CDR3 totals 14 residues. CDR3 nucleotides: TGTGCCAGCGGAACTGGGGACAGTGTCTACGAGCTGTACTTC. Translating it yields CASGTGDSVYELYF. The complete variable domain, with remaining parts taken from reference TRBV28 and TRBJ2-7, reads DVKVTQSSRYLVKRTGEKVFLECVQDMDHENMFWYRQDPGLGLRLIYFSYDVKMKEKGDIPEGYSVSREKKERFSLILESASTNQTSMYLCASGTGDSVYELYFGPGTRLTVT.

This clonotype showed up just a few times. The chain links TRBV13 to TRBJ2-3; 7 bases agree with TRBD2. Losses at the gene ends were 4 bases for V and 1 base for J; bases not matched to a gene: 2. CDR1 is PRHDT and CDR2 is FYEKMQ in the germline V gene (reference sequence). This CDR3 has 14 residues. CDR3 sequence (DNA): TGTGCCAGCAGCTCGGGAGGTGGCACAGATACGCAGTATTTT. This codes for CASSSGGGTDTQYF.

This clonotype was counted only a few times. The chain employs TRBV7-9 and TRBJ2-1; the match to TRBD1 covers 7 bases. This CDR3 is built from 17 residues. V lost 4 bases to trimming and J lost 4 bases; unmatched junction nucleotides: 13. Germline loops: CDR1 SEHNR, CDR2 FQNEAQ (reference sequence). CDR3 in amino acids: CASSWGTADPRYNEQFF. CDR3 sequence (DNA): TGTGCCAGCAGCTGGGGGACAGCCGATCCCAGGTACAATGAGCAGTTCTTC.

This clonotype was observed a few times. The gene calls are TRBV20-1 and TRBJ1-1; D gene ambiguous. Looked up from germline, CDR1 is DFQATT and CDR2 is SNEGSKA (reference sequence). Trimming cost V 0 bases and J 1 base, with 9 bases left between them. The CDR3 contains 14 residues. CDR3 amino acids: CSARDGDGNTEAFF. CDR3 bases: TGCAGTGCTAGAGATGGGGATGGGAACACTGAAGCTTTCTTT.

The gene calls are TRBV25-1 and TRBJ2-1; tentative D call: TRBD1 (6 bases). From germline, CDR1 is MGHDK and CDR2 SYGVNS. V was shortened by 5 bases and J by 6 bases, with 17 bases between the two germline ends. The CDR3 runs 15 residues. The CDR3 loop is CASSSRQVPLNEQFF. Here the CDR3 DNA reads TGTGCCAGCAGTTCCCGACAGGTGCCTCTCAATGAGCAGTTCTTC.

The genes are TRBV6-6 and TRBJ2-3; 10 bases line up with TRBD2. V shed 1 base, J shed 4 bases, and the junction held 8 bases outside the gene matches. Germline CDR1 reads MNHNY; CDR2 reads SVGAGI (reference sequence). This CDR3 comprises 17 residues. The CDR3: CASSYFQAGGPSDTQYF. The CDR3 nucleotides read TGTGCCAGCAGTTACTTTCAAGCGGGAGGGCCGTCAGATACGCAGTATTTT.

This clonotype is judged medium-sized. The chain carries TRBV5-1 and TRBJ2-1; possibly TRBD2 for D (5 bases). The CDR3 extends over 13 amino acids. Germline CDR1 and CDR2: SGHRS and YFSETQ. The V and J ends lost 4 bases and 5 bases respectively, with 10 bases between them. The CDR3 DNA is TGCGCCAGCAGCCGCGGGTATGACAATGAGCAGTTCTTC. Amino acids: CASSRGYDNEQFF.

The chain couples TRBV28 to TRBJ1-1; no firm D call. The CDR3 length is 13 residues. In germline, CDR1 is MDHEN, CDR2 SYDVKM. V was trimmed by 2 bases and J by 7 bases, leaving 11 bases between them. CDR3 sequence: CASSLNYMIEAFF. The CDR3 DNA sequence: TGTGCCAGCAGTTTAAATTATATGATTGAAGCTTTCTTT.